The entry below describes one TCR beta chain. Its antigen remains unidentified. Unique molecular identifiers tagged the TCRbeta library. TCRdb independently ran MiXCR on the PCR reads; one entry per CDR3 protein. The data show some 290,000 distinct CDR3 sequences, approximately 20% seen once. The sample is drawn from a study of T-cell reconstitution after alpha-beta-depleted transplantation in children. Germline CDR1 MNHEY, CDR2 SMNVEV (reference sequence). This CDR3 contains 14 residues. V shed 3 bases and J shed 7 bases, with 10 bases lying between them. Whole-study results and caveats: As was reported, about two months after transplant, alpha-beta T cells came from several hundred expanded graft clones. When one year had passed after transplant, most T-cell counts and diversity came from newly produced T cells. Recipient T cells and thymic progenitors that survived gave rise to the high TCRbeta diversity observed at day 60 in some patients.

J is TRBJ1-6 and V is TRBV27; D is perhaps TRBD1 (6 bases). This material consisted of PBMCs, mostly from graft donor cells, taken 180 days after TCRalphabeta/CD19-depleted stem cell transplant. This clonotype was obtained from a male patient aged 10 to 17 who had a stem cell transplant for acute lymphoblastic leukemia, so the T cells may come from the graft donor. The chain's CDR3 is CASSLGGQNSPLHF. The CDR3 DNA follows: TGTGCCAGCAGTTTGGGGGGGCAGAATTCACCCCTCCACTTT.